The source of this T cell receptor beta chain is a study of CD8 T cells in Susac syndrome. Study information: Sequenced Susac syndrome patients included roughly six with active disease and fewer than ten who were in remission.

About this clonotype: As yet, its antigen is unknown.

With random hexamers, about 0.45 to 1 ug RNA was reverse transcribed. The TCR beta CDR3 was amplified by immunoSEQ multiplex PCR across 54 Vbeta, 13 Jbeta. TCRdb ran MiXCR on the immunoSEQ multiplex PCR reads and lists one entry per CDR3 protein. The table shows around 150,000 distinct CDR3 sequences, with about 94% occurring only once. Study-level points and caveats: The study admitted that it had a relatively small number of individuals in its TCR sequencing and HLA analysis. The Susac syndrome CD4+ T cell repertoires displayed no clonal expansion.

This clonotype was sampled from a human donor with Susac syndrome. Sequencing input: CD4+ T cells from PBMCs.

CDR3 protein: CASSIQGQLTYNEQFF. The CDR3 nucleotides read TGTGCCAGCAGCATCCAGGGACAGCTAACCTACAATGAGCAGTTCTTC. This chain uses TRBV11-2 with TRBJ2-1; 7 bases align to TRBD1. The CDR3 runs 16 residues. From germline, CDR1 is SGHAT and CDR2 FQNNGV. V lost 5 bases to trimming and J lost 2 bases; unmatched junction nucleotides: 9. Based on the CDR3 plus reference TRBV11-2 and TRBJ2-1, the full variable domain is EAGVAQSPRYKIIEKRQSVAFWCNPISGHATLYWYQQILGQGPKLLIQFQNNGVVDDSQLPKDRFSAERLKGVDSTLKIQPAKLEDSAVYLCASSIQGQLTYNEQFFGPGTRLTVL.